This T cell receptor beta chain was profiled in a study of shared clonotypes between healthy human individuals. Study-wide points: The study sampled only blood, and tissue repertoires likely differ.

With respect to this clone: Its target is unknown.

The CDR3 covers 17 residues. V was trimmed by 1 base and J by 2 bases, leaving 14 bases between them. Germline loops: CDR1 MNHNS, CDR2 SASEGT. Assay runs were performed at deep level. TCRdb's copy holds only in-frame clones and misses some; the assay was immunoSEQ multiplex PCR. The data show roughly 770,000 clones, with just over 95% seen just once and approximately 0.2% held by the top ten. Naivety among CD8 cells was defined by CD45RO negativity and positive CCR7 selection, thereby excluding terminally differentiated effector memory CD45RA+ cells. V gene TRBV6-1 combines with J gene TRBJ2-2; no firm D call. The source material was naive CD8+ T cells sorted from blood. This receptor was identified in a man younger than 45 in good health. This chain's CDR3 is CASSEGVNTPNTGELFF. CDR3 DNA sequence: TGTGCCAGCAGTGAAGGGGTTAACACCCCTAACACCGGGGAGCTGTTTTTT.